Ten or more counts support the clone carrying this TCR beta chain. This entry comes from a study of CD8 T cells in ankylosing spondylitis. Each CDR3 protein gets one entry after TCRdb re-called the 5' RACE reads with MiXCR. The repertoire holds roughly 170,000 distinct CDR3 sequences, 9.5% to 10% seen once, with around 16% in the top ten. Material for sequencing was blood, either unsorted or a sorted T cell fraction (not recorded which). This TCR derives from a female donor with ankylosing spondylitis or in good health (not recorded which).

The CDR3 bases are TGCGCCAGCAGCCTACGGTGGAGCCCTACCTACGAGCAGTACTTC. Protein: CASSLRWSPTYEQYF. V usage is TRBV4-3 and J usage is TRBJ2-7, with D unclear. Germline V lookup: CDR1 LGHNA, CDR2 YSLEER. V was clipped by 4 bases and J by 2 bases, with 15 bases between them. The CDR3 has 15 amino acids.